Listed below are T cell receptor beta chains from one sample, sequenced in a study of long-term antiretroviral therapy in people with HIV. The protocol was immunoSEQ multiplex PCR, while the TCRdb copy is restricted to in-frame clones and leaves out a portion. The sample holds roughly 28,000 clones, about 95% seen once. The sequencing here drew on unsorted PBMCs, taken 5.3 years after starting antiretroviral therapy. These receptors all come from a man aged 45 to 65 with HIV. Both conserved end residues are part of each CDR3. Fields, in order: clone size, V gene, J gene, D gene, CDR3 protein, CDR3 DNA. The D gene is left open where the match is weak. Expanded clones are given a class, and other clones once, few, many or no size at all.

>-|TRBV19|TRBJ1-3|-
CASSIVAGHSGNTIYF
TGTGCCAGTAGTATAGTTGCAGGTCACTCTGGAAACACCATATATTTT
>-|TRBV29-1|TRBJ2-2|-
CSVELRGAGELFF
TGCAGCGTTGAACTCAGGGGGGCCGGGGAGCTGTTTTTT
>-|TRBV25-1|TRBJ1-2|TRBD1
CASSRTGDGYGYTF
TGTGCCAGCAGTAGGACAGGGGATGGCTATGGCTACACCTTC
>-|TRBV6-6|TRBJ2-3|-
CASSYSAALSTDTQYF
TGTGCCAGCAGTTACTCGGCAGCTCTCAGCACAGATACGCAGTATTTT
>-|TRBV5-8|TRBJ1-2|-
CASSLGVGGYTF
TGTGCCAGCAGCTTGGGAGTCGGTGGCTACACCTTC
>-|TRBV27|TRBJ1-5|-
CASRGGLSQPQHF
TGTGCCAGCAGAGGGGGACTGTCACAGCCCCAGCATTTT
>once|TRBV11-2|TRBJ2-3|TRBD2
CASSSGTSGAFTDTQYF
TGTGCCAGCAGTAGCGGGACTAGCGGGGCCTTCACAGATACGCAGTATTTT
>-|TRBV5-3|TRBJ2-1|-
CARSYEPSADVYNEQFF
TGTGCCAGAAGCTATGAGCCCTCGGCGGATGTGTACAATGAGCAGTTCTTC
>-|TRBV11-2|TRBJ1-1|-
CASSLALMNTEAFF
TGTGCCAGCAGCTTAGCTCTCATGAACACTGAAGCTTTCTTT
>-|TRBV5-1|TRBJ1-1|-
CASSLVSGAHTEAFF
TGCGCCAGCAGCTTGGTAAGCGGGGCGCACACTGAAGCTTTCTTT
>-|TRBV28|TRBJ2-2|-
CASSSRAGGTGELFF
TGTGCCAGCAGTTCGCGGGCCGGGGGCACCGGGGAGCTGTTTTTT
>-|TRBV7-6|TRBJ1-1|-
CASSFRAASNTEAFF
TGTGCCAGCAGCTTCAGGGCCGCCTCGAACACTGAAGCTTTCTTT
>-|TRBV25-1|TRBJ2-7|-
CASSSLRESSYEQYF
TGTGCCAGCAGTTCGTTGAGGGAGAGCTCCTACGAGCAGTACTTC
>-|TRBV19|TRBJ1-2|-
CASSNQGSYGYTF
TGTGCCAGTTCGAACCAAGGGAGCTATGGCTACACCTTC
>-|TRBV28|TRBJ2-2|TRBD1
CASIQSDRENTGELFF
TGTGCCAGCATTCAATCGGACAGGGAGAACACCGGGGAGCTGTTTTTT
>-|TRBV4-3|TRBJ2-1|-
CASSTSHRNNEQFF
TGCGCCAGCAGCACATCTCACAGGAACAATGAGCAGTTCTTC
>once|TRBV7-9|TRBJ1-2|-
CASSLARSEGYTF
TGTGCCAGCAGCTTAGCGCGCTCGGAAGGCTACACCTTC
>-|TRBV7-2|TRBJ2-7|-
CASSSVGIGAEQYF
TGTGCCAGCAGCTCCGTCGGGATAGGGGCCGAGCAGTACTTC
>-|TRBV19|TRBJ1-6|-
CASSILGGSGNSPLHF
TGTGCCAGTAGTATATTAGGGGGGTCGGGCAATTCACCCCTCCACTTT
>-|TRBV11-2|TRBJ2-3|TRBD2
CASSLGGSGVWADTQYF
TGTGCCAGCAGCTTAGGAGGTAGCGGGGTTTGGGCAGATACGCAGTATTTT
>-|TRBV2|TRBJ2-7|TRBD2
CASSGGGLAGAEQYF
TGTGCCAGCAGTGGAGGCGGACTAGCGGGGGCCGAGCAGTACTTC
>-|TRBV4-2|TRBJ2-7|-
CASSQGGSYEQYF
TGTGCCAGCAGCCAAGGGGGGTCCTACGAGCAGTACTTC
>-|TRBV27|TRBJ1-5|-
CASRRTANQPQHF
TGTGCCAGCAGGAGGACAGCCAATCAGCCCCAGCATTTT
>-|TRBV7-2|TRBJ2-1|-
CASSSGANEQFF
TGTGCCAGCAGCTCGGGCGCCAATGAGCAGTTCTTC